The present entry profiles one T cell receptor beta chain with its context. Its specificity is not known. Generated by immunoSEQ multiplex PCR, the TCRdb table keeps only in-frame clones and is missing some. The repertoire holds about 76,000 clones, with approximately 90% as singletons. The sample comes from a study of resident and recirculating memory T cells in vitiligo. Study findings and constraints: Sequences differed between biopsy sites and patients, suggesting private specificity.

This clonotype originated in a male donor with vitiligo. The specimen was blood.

The CDR3 DNA reads TGTGCCTGGAGTGTACGGGACACAGATACGCAGTATTTT. Translated, it gives CAWSVRDTDTQYF. The rearrangement joins TRBV30 to TRBJ2-3; D is perhaps TRBD2 (5 bases). The CDR3 contains 13 residues. Trimming pared 0 bases from V and 2 bases from J, leaving 6 bases between. Germline values: CDR1 GTSNPN, CDR2 SVGIG (reference sequence). Combining the CDR3 with reference TRBV30 and TRBJ2-3 gives the whole variable domain SQTIHQWPATLVQPVGSPLSLECTVEGTSNPNLYWYRQAAGRGLQLLFYSVGIGQISSEVPQNLSASRPQDRQFILSSKKLLLSDSGFYLCAWSVRDTDTQYFGPGTRLTVL.